These 8 T cell receptor beta chains came from one sample sequenced in a study of blood T cell repertoires in COVID-19. The table came from immunoSEQ multiplex PCR; TCRdb's copy has only in-frame clones and leaves some out. The sample lists around 72,000 clones; about 80% were seen once. Sequencing used peripheral blood. All receptors derive from a woman in her sixties with acute or convalescent COVID-19.

The chain has TRBV7-6 and TRBJ1-6; weak D call: TRBD1 (6 bases). V lost 5 bases, J lost 10 bases, and 15 bases lay in between. The CDR3 is 14 residues long. Germline-derived CDR1 and CDR2 are SGHVS and FNYEAQ. This chain's CDR3 is CASSTTGKGSPLHF. DNA for the CDR3: TGTGCCAGCAGCACAACAGGGAAAGGGTCACCCCTCCACTTT. Full variable domain (missing parts from reference TRBV7-6 and TRBJ1-6): GAGVSQSPRYKVTKRGQDVALRCDPISGHVSLYWYRQALGQGPEFLTYFNYEAQQDKSGLPNDRFSAERPEGSISTLTIQRTEQRDSAMYRCASSTTGKGSPLHFGNGTRLTVT.

CDR3: CASSGLEGNTEAFF. DNA for the CDR3: TGCGCCAGCAGCGGCCTCGAGGGGAACACTGAAGCTTTCTTT. V and J are TRBV5-1 and TRBJ1-1; D remains ambiguous. V was shortened by 4 bases and J by 1 base, with 11 bases between the two germline ends. The CDR3 extends over 14 amino acids. CDR1 is SGHRS and CDR2 is YFSETQ in the germline V gene.

This chain links TRBV4-1 with TRBJ1-4; 9 bases line up with TRBD1. Germline CDR1 MGHRA, CDR2 YSYEKL. The CDR3 spans 16 residues. The V segment lost 4 bases and the J segment 4 bases; nucleotides outside the gene matches: 7. The CDR3 DNA reads as TGCGCCAGCAGCCTCTTGGGGACAGGGTATAATGAAAAACTGTTTTTT. Protein product: CASSLLGTGYNEKLFF.

The V gene is TRBV2, the J gene TRBJ1-1, with D hard to call. The germline CDR1 and CDR2 sequences are SNHLY and FYNNEI. V lost 5 bases and J lost 9, with 13 bases in between. The CDR3 is 12 amino acids. CDR3 DNA sequence: TGTGCCAGCAGTTCCCCAGGACTCAAAGCTTTCTTT. This encodes CASSSPGLKAFF.

The V gene is TRBV5-5, the J gene TRBJ2-5; possible D gene TRBD2, 7 bases. V lost 4 bases to trimming and J lost 2 bases, with 12 bases between them. Germline CDR1 SGHKS, CDR2 YYEKEE (reference sequence). The CDR3 consists of 14 residues. The DNA of the CDR3 is TGTGCCAGCAGCCAAGGGGGGGTGCAAGAGACCCAGTACTTC. Translating it yields CASSQGGVQETQYF. The full variable domain, with the rest looked up from reference TRBV5-5 and TRBJ2-5, is DAGVTQSPTHLIKTRGQQVTLRCSPISGHKSVSWYQQVLGQGPQFIFQYYEKEERGRGNFPDRFSARQFPNYSSELNVNALLLGDSALYLCASSQGGVQETQYFGPGTRLLVL.

The chain is built from TRBV5-1 and TRBJ1-5; D is unresolved. Trimming took off 3 bases at V and 0 bases at J, with 10 bases between the two ends. The CDR3 runs to 15 residues. The germline V gene encodes CDR1 SGHRS and CDR2 YFSETQ. CDR3 residues: CASSSRGDSNQPQHF. The DNA for the CDR3 is TGCGCCAGCAGCTCCCGCGGGGATAGCAATCAGCCCCAGCATTTT.

This clone has just one count. The rearrangement uses TRBV9 and TRBJ2-3, with a possible D match to TRBD1 (6 bases). This CDR3 region has 16 residues. Germline CDR1 reads SGDLS; CDR2 reads YYNGEE. Trimming removed 2 bases from V and 2 bases from J, with 15 bases in between. DNA for the CDR3: TGTGCCAGCAGCGTGACGACAGGACGATTCACAGATACGCAGTATTTT. This gives the protein CASSVTTGRFTDTQYF.

V usage is TRBV18 and J usage is TRBJ1-1; perhaps TRBD1 as D (5 bases). With 1 base removed from V and 0 bases from J, the gap between germline ends came to 9 bases. In germline, CDR1 is KGHSH, CDR2 LQKENI. This CDR3 is 15 amino acids long. CDR3 residues: CASSPQWGVNTEAFF. CDR3 DNA: TGTGCCAGCTCACCACAGTGGGGCGTGAACACTGAAGCTTTCTTT. The full variable domain, its missing parts supplied by reference TRBV18 and TRBJ1-1, is NAGVMQNPRHLVRRRGQEARLRCSPMKGHSHVYWYRQLPEEGLKFMVYLQKENIIDESGMPKERFSAEFPKEGPSILRIQQVVRGDSAAYFCASSPQWGVNTEAFFGQGTRLTVV.